The 19 T cell receptor beta chains below all came from one sample that was sequenced in a study of tumor-infiltrating lymphocytes in localized non-small cell lung cancer. Clones were read by immunoSEQ multiplex PCR, and TCRdb kept only the in-frame ones, dropping some. The table lists 9,500 to 15,000 clones, 75% to 80% of them singletons, with roughly 17% in the top ten. The source material was uninvolved lung tissue not adjacent to the tumor. All receptors derive from a human donor with non-small cell lung cancer.

The rearrangement links TRBV28 to TRBJ2-5; TRBD1 agrees at 9 bases. The CDR3 is made up of 15 amino acids. The J segment lost 3 bases and the V segment lost 7 bases, leaving 9 bases of the junction unmatched. CDR1 is MDHEN, CDR2 SYDVKM, per germline. CDR3 loop: CASTEGGDREETQYF. The CDR3 DNA sequence: TGTGCCAGCACCGAAGGAGGGGACAGGGAAGAGACCCAGTACTTC. The full variable domain, rest sourced from reference TRBV28 and TRBJ2-5, is DVKVTQSSRYLVKRTGEKVFLECVQDMDHENMFWYRQDPGLGLRLIYFSYDVKMKEKGDIPEGYSVSREKKERFSLILESASTNQTSMYLCASTEGGDREETQYFGPGTRLLVL.

This sequence joins TRBV7-2 and TRBJ2-1; D is unresolved. V was pared by 2 bases and J by 6 bases, with 11 bases between. The germline gives CDR1 SGHTA, CDR2 FQGNSA. This CDR3 is 14 amino acids long. CDR3 protein: CASSLTPTINEQFF. The CDR3 coding sequence is TGTGCCAGCAGCTTAACGCCGACGATCAATGAGCAGTTCTTC.

This sequence joins TRBV5-4 and TRBJ2-3; TRBD1 matches 7 bases. Germline V gene lookup returns CDR1 SGHNT and CDR2 YYREEE (reference sequence). V gave up 4 bases and J gave up 4 bases; unmatched junction bases: 3. This CDR3 is built from 13 residues. The CDR3 bases are TGTGCCAGCAGCCTCGGGACAGCAGATACGCAGTATTTT. This codes for CASSLGTADTQYF.

The J gene is TRBJ1-6, the V gene TRBV2; D may be TRBD1 (5 bases). Germline V CDR1 and CDR2: SNHLY, FYNNEI. Trimming removed 7 bases at V and 9 bases at J, with 16 bases between. CDR3 size: 14 residues. CDR3 coding DNA: TGTGCCAGCACCCCAGAGGGTAGGGGTTCACCCCTCCACTTT. It codes for CASTPEGRGSPLHF.

This clone was detected once. CDR3 DNA sequence: TGTGCCAGCAGCTTGGAGGGAACCCCGCGATACGAGCAGTACTTC. The encoded protein is CASSLEGTPRYEQYF. J is TRBJ2-7 and V is TRBV7-9; tentative D call: TRBD2 (6 bases). Germline V CDR1 and CDR2: SEHNR, FQNEAQ (reference sequence). The V gene lost 3 bases and the J gene lost 4 bases, with 16 bases spanning the gap. This CDR3 comprises 15 residues.

The chain couples TRBV30 to TRBJ1-2, with a tentative D call TRBD1 (5 bases). Trimming removed 1 base at V and 4 bases at J, with 13 bases between. From germline, CDR1 is GTSNPN and CDR2 SVGIG (reference sequence). The CDR3 spans 14 residues. CDR3 residues: CAWSASSGFYGYTF. The DNA for the CDR3 is TGTGCCTGGAGTGCGTCCTCAGGGTTCTATGGCTACACCTTC.

This chain joins TRBV2 and TRBJ2-7, with D maybe TRBD1 (5 bases). Trimming stripped 3 bases from V and 2 bases from J, with 11 bases between. The CDR3 totals 14 residues. Germline V gene lookup returns CDR1 SNHLY and CDR2 FYNNEI. The CDR3 here is CASSESRGPYEQYF. The CDR3 nucleotides read TGTGCCAGCAGTGAGTCAAGGGGCCCCTACGAGCAGTACTTC.

This chain connects TRBV6-5 to TRBJ1-5, with D tentatively TRBD1 (6 bases). Germline V gene data show CDR1 as MNHEY and CDR2 as SVGAGI. The V gene lost 6 bases and the J gene lost 7 bases, with 16 bases spanning the gap. The CDR3 length is 14 residues. The CDR3 reads CASSQWGAGQPQHF. The DNA for the CDR3 is TGTGCCAGCAGCCAGTGGGGGGCCGGACAGCCCCAGCATTTT.

V gene TRBV7-9 combines with J gene TRBJ2-5, with D tentatively TRBD2 (5 bases). Per the germline V gene, CDR1 is SEHNR and CDR2 is FQNEAQ (reference sequence). This CDR3 is 14 amino acids long. V shed 7 bases and J shed 1 base, with 13 bases lying between them. In DNA, the CDR3 is TGTGCCAGCACCCTGGGAGAGTTCCAAGAGACCCAGTACTTC. Its translation: CASTLGEFQETQYF.

This clone turned up a few times. The rearrangement joins TRBV5-6 to TRBJ2-3; tentative D call: TRBD1 (5 bases). The CDR3 loop spans 12 amino acids. V was clipped by 3 bases and J by 5 bases, with 7 bases between them. The germline V gene has CDR1 SGHDT and CDR2 YYEEEE. CDR3 loop: CASSWTRDTQYF. CDR3 coding DNA: TGTGCCAGCAGCTGGACAAGAGATACGCAGTATTTT.

The table lists this clone with a few counts. V is TRBV28 and J is TRBJ2-7, with 8 nucleotides matching TRBD1. The CDR3 loop spans 15 amino acids. Looked up from germline, CDR1 is MDHEN and CDR2 is SYDVKM. The junction had 6 bases not matched to a gene; V was cut back by 3 bases and J by 2 bases. This CDR3 is CASSFGQGSTYEQYF. The CDR3 DNA reads as TGTGCCAGCAGTTTCGGACAGGGTTCCACCTACGAGCAGTACTTC.

This sequence joins TRBV27 and TRBJ2-1; 8 nucleotides match TRBD2. Germline CDR1 is MNHEY and CDR2 is SMNVEV (reference sequence). This CDR3 contains 14 residues. V shed 7 bases, J shed 10 bases, and the junction held 12 bases outside the gene matches. CDR3: CASKNSGVTIEQFF. The CDR3 DNA reads TGTGCCAGCAAAAATAGCGGGGTAACAATAGAGCAGTTCTTC.

The chain employs TRBV6-1 and TRBJ1-5; D is possibly TRBD1 (5 bases). Trimming took 4 bases from V and 5 from J, leaving 15 bases between them. Germline CDR1 reads MNHNS; CDR2 reads SASEGT. This CDR3 is built from 15 residues. The DNA of the CDR3 is TGTGCCAGCAGTGCTGGGGGTGGGGGGTATCAGCCCCAGCATTTT. Translated: CASSAGGGGYQPQHF.

This rearrangement joins TRBV28 to TRBJ1-5; unclear D gene. Trimming left V 6 bases short and J 5 bases short, with 8 bases between. The germline gives CDR1 MDHEN, CDR2 SYDVKM. The CDR3 runs 12 residues. CDR3: CASSQVYQPQHF. The CDR3 DNA reads TGTGCCAGCAGCCAGGTCTATCAGCCCCAGCATTTT.

The CDR3 is CATGRDNSPLHF. The CDR3 DNA sequence: TGTGCCACGGGGAGAGATAATTCACCCCTCCACTTT. This chain links TRBV9 with TRBJ1-6; D is undetermined. The germline gives CDR1 SGDLS, CDR2 YYNGEE. The V gene lost 9 bases and the J gene lost 5 bases, with 9 bases spanning the gap. The CDR3 has 12 residues.

The chain carries TRBV4-1 and TRBJ2-3; TRBD1 agrees at 8 bases. Trimming at V came to 3 bases and at J to 6 bases, leaving 14 bases not matched to a gene. The CDR3 runs to 17 residues. CDR1 is MGHRA and CDR2 is YSYEKL in the germline V gene. The CDR3 loop is CASSHSLGTGPRDTQYF. The CDR3 coding sequence is TGCGCCAGCAGCCACTCTCTGGGGACAGGACCTCGGGATACGCAGTATTTT.

This clone came up a few times. The CDR3, as DNA: TGTGCCAGCAGCTTGTTTAGTGACAGGGAGTTGAATGGCTACACCTTC. Amino acid sequence: CASSLFSDRELNGYTF. This sequence joins TRBV5-4 and TRBJ1-2, with 7 bases identical to TRBD1. The ends lost 1 base at V and 6 bases at J; junction bases unmatched: 12. The CDR3 is 16 residues long. Germline V gives CDR1 SGHNT, CDR2 YYREEE (reference sequence).

In DNA form, the CDR3 reads TGTGCCAGCAGCTCTTACCCGGGGCGGTACTATGGCTACACCTTC. Translation: CASSSYPGRYYGYTF. This chain links TRBV11-2 with TRBJ1-2, with D perhaps matching TRBD1 (5 bases). Germline lookup yields CDR1 SGHAT and CDR2 FQNNGV. The CDR3 spans 15 residues. The V gene lost 4 bases and the J gene lost 3 bases, with 15 bases spanning the gap.

The chain carries TRBV28 and TRBJ2-7, with D uncertain. Germline V CDR1 and CDR2: MDHEN, SYDVKM. V gave up 4 bases and J gave up 5 bases, with 12 bases separating them. The CDR3 covers 13 residues. CDR3 region: CASSSPPVNEQYF. The CDR3 region has the DNA TGTGCCAGCAGTTCTCCTCCAGTGAACGAGCAGTACTTC.